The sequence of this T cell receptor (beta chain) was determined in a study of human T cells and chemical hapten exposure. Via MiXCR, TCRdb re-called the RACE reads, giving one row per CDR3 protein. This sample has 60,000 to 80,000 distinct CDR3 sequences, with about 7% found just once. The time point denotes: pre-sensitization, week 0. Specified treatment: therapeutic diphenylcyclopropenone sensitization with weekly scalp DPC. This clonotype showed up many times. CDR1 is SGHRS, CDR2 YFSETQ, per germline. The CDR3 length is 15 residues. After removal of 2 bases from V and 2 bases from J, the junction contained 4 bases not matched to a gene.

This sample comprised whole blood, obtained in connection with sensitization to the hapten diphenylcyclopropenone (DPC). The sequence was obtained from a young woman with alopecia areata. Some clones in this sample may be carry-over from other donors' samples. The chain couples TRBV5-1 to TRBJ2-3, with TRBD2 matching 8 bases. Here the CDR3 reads CASSLAGDYTDTQYF. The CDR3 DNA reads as TGCGCCAGCAGCTTAGCGGGGGACTACACAGATACGCAGTATTTT.